This T cell receptor (beta chain) was profiled in a study of cytomegalovirus exposure and HLA in healthy donors. The CDR3 sequence is 14 residues long. Germline CDR1 is SGHRS and CDR2 is YFSETQ. Trimming left V 0 bases short and J 4 bases short, with 10 bases between. The 120-subject validation cohort, separate from the roughly 700-subject first cohort, included the donors. Sequencing used immunoSEQ multiplex PCR; TCRdb keeps in-frame clones, though not all of them. This table holds about 120,000 clones, roughly 88% found once. Material: PBMCs. V usage is TRBV5-1 and J usage is TRBJ1-2; D gene ambiguous. This clonotype was obtained from a woman in her twenties or thirties in good health and CMV-seropositive. The CDR3 loop is CASSLEAAGYGYTF. The CDR3 nucleotides are TGCGCCAGCAGCTTGGAGGCCGCAGGCTATGGCTACACCTTC.